This TCR beta chain was sequenced in a study of shared clonotypes between healthy human individuals. About the study: Per donor, three plates held CD4 naive cells, three held CD4 memory, two held CD8 naive and one held CD8 memory.

This clone was seen only once. What it recognizes is unknown. Assay: immunoSEQ multiplex PCR; the TCRdb copy retains only in-frame clones and omits some. The sample includes about 380,000 clones, 90% to 98% seen only once; the top ten take approximately 0.32%. Germline trimming cut 1 base from V and 5 bases from J; bases unmatched to any gene: 13. The CDR3 loop spans 17 amino acids. CDR1 MNHNS and CDR2 SASEGT come from the germline V gene. Whole-study findings and limits: Tissues were not sampled, only blood, and their repertoires likely differ. The sharing of about 5% of naive CD4 clonotypes was seen across a few donors. Measured sharing among donors was expected to vary with sequencing depth.

The V call is TRBV6-1, the J call TRBJ1-2; 7 nucleotides align to TRBD1. This TCR was sampled from a man between 25 and 39 years old in good health. The sequenced sample consisted of memory CD8+ T cells sorted from blood. Described subset: CD45RO+ cells pooled with CCR7-negative TemRA cells. CDR3 region: CASSEGWGHRGPYGYTF. DNA for the CDR3: TGTGCCAGCAGTGAAGGCTGGGGCCACAGGGGTCCTTATGGCTACACCTTC.